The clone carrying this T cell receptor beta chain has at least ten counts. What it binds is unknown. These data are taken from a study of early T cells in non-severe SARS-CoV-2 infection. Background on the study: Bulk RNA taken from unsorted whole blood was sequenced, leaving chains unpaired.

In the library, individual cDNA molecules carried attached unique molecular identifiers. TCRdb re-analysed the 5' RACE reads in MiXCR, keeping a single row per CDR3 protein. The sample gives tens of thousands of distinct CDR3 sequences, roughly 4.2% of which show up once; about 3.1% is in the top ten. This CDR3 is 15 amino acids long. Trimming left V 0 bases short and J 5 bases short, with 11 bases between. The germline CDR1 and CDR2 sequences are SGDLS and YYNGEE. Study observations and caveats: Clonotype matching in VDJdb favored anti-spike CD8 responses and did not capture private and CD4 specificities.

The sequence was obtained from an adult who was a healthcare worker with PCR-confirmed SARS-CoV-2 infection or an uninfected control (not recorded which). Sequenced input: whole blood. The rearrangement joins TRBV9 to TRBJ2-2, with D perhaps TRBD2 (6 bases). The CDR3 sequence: CASSVASGGTGELFF. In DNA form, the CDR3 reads TGTGCCAGCAGCGTAGCCAGTGGGGGGACCGGGGAGCTGTTTTTT.